This TCR beta chain was recorded in a study of blood T cell repertoires in COVID-19. Study context: Acute and convalescent COVID-19 samples came from the United States, Italy and Spain. Sample material is recorded as cDNA or gDNA derived from T cells, B-cell-depleted T cells, or PBMCs.

The V end was cut by 6 bases, the J end by 0 bases, with 8 bases between. CDR3 length equals 13 residues. CDR1 is MNHEY, CDR2 SMNVEV, per germline (reference sequence). Concerning this clone itself: The sample has other DNA sequences that encode this CDR3 too.

Either two negative PCRs, clearance, or symptom resolution qualified Cohort 3 donors as recovered. In the source study's methods: Researchers report that nucleated cell counts were estimated from reference gene primer amplification. This table comes from immunoSEQ multiplex PCR, and its TCRdb copy is limited to in-frame clones, with some not included. D and trimming come from the DNA, and the V and J calls and clone size come from that table. Of a few hundred thousand clones listed, about 90% are singletons. This TCR was recovered from a man between 18 and 35 years old who had recovered from COVID-19. The chain uses TRBV27 and TRBJ1-2; D is uncertain. Specimen: PBMCs or T cells enriched from blood (not recorded which). CDR3 sequence reads: CASRGAANYGYTF. The CDR3 nucleotides are TGTGCCAGCAGGGGCGCCGCTAACTATGGCTACACCTTC.